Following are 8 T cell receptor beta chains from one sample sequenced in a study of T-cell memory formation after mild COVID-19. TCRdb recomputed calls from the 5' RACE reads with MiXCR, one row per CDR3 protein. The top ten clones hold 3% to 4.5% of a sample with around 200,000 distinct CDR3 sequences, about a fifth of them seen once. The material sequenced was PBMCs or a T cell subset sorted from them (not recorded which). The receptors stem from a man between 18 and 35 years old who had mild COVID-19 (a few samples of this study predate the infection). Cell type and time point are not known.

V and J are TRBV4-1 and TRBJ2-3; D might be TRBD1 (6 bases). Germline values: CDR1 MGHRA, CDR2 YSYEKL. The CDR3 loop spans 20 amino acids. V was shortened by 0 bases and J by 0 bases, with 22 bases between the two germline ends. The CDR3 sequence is CASSQDIGGPSPRSTDTQYF. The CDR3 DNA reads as TGCGCCAGCAGCCAAGATATAGGGGGACCCTCTCCTCGTAGCACAGATACGCAGTATTTT.

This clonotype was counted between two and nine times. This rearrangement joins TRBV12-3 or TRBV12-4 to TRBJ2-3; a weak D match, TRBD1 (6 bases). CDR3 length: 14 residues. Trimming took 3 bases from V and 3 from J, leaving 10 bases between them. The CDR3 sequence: CASSLQGRTDTQYF. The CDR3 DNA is TGTGCCAGCAGTTTGCAGGGGCGGACAGATACGCAGTATTTT.

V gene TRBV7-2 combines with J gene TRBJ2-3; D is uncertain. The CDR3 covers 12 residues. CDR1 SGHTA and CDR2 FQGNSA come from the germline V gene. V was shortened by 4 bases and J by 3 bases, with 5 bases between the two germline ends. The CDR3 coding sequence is TGTGCCAGCAGCTGGTCAACAGATACGCAGTATTTT. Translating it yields CASSWSTDTQYF.

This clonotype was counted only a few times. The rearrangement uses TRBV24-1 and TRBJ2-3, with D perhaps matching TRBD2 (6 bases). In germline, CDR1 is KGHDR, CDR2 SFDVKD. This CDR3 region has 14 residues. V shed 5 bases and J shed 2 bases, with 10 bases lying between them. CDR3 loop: CATSAGTFTDTQYF. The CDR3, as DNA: TGTGCCACCAGTGCCGGGACTTTCACAGATACGCAGTATTTT.

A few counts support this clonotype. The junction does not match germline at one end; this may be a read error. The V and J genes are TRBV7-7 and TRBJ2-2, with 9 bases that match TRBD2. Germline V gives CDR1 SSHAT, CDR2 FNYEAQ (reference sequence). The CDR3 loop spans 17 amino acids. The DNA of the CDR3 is TGTGCTAGCAGCTCCGGGCTAGCGGGGCCGAACACCGGGGAGCTGTTTTTT. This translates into CASSSGLAGPNTGELFF.

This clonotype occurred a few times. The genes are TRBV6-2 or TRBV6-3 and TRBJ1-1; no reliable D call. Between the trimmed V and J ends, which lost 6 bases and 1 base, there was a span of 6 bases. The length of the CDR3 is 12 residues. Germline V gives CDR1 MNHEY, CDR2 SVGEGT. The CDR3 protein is CASSPQNTEAFF. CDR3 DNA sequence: TGTGCCAGCAGCCCACAGAACACTGAAGCTTTCTTT.

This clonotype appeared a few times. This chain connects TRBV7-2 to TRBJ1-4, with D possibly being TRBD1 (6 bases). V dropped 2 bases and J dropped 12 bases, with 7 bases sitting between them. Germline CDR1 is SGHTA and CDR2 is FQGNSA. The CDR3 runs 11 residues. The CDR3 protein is CASSLQGQLFF. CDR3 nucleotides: TGTGCCAGCAGCTTACAGGGGCAACTGTTTTTT.

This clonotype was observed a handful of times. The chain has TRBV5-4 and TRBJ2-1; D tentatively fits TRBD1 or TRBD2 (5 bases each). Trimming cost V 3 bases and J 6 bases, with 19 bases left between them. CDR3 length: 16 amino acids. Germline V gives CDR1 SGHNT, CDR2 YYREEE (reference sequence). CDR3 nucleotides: TGTGCCAGCAGCTCCGATGGGGGAAACCTTATCAATGAGCAGTTCTTC. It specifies CASSSDGGNLINEQFF.